The 26 T cell receptor beta chains below come from one sample, sequenced in a study of blood T cell repertoires in COVID-19. TCRdb keeps only in-frame clones here, not all; method: immunoSEQ multiplex PCR. Here the sample spans 150,000 to 200,000 clones, 90% being singletons. Sequencing was carried out using peripheral blood. The receptors derive from a man between 50 and 59 years old with acute or convalescent COVID-19.

The chain uses TRBV4-1 and TRBJ1-5; 7 bases fit TRBD1. With V trimmed by 1 base and J by 6 bases, 6 bases remained unmatched. Germline V gene data show CDR1 as MGHRA and CDR2 as YSYEKL. The CDR3 has 15 residues. The CDR3: CASSQVLRGLQPQHF. In nucleotides, the CDR3 is TGCGCCAGCAGCCAAGTTCTTAGGGGGCTTCAGCCCCAGCATTTT.

This sequence joins TRBV11-2 and TRBJ2-5, with 8 bases identical to TRBD1. Looked up from germline, CDR1 is SGHAT and CDR2 is FQNNGV. The CDR3 has 16 amino acids. J gave up 0 bases and V 2 bases, and 5 bases lay outside the gene matches. The CDR3 sequence: CASSLWTGRNQETQYF. CDR3 DNA sequence: TGTGCCAGCAGCTTATGGACAGGGCGGAACCAAGAGACCCAGTACTTC.

The chain links TRBV4-3 to TRBJ1-2, with D possibly matching TRBD1 (5 bases). The CDR3 has 13 residues. Germline lookup yields CDR1 LGHNA and CDR2 YSLEER. V was pared by 0 bases and J by 8 bases, with 10 bases between. The CDR3 loop is CASSQDQGYGYTF. CDR3 nucleotides: TGCGCCAGCAGCCAAGATCAGGGCTACGGCTACACCTTC.

The chain is built from TRBV30 and TRBJ2-2; perhaps TRBD1 as D (5 bases). The V and J ends lost 4 bases and 9 bases respectively, with 12 bases between them. The germline V gene has CDR1 GTSNPN and CDR2 SVGIG (reference sequence). This CDR3 comprises 12 residues. For the CDR3, the DNA is TGTGCCTGGAAGCCCAGGGTTCGGGAGCTGTTTTTT. Protein: CAWKPRVRELFF.

The chain combines TRBV28 with TRBJ2-2, with TRBD2 matching 11 bases. The junction had 5 bases not matched to a gene; V was cut back by 9 bases and J by 2 bases. Per the germline V gene, CDR1 is MDHEN and CDR2 is SYDVKM. This CDR3 comprises 15 residues. The CDR3 sequence: CASIAGGPNTGELFF. The CDR3 DNA is TGTGCCAGTATAGCGGGGGGGCCAAACACCGGGGAGCTGTTTTTT.

V is TRBV10-2 and J is TRBJ2-3, with 9 positions matching TRBD2. The germline V gene has CDR1 WSHSY and CDR2 SAAADI. The CDR3 covers 15 residues. The junction had 7 bases not matched to a gene; V was cut back by 3 bases and J by 6 bases. The CDR3 DNA sequence: TGCGCCAGCAGTGAAGCTAGCGGGGAGGTGGATACGCAGTATTTT. Its translation: CASSEASGEVDTQYF.

V is TRBV5-4 and J is TRBJ2-2; weak D call: TRBD1 (6 bases). Germline V gene lookup returns CDR1 SGHNT and CDR2 YYREEE (reference sequence). V was trimmed by 4 bases and J by 5 bases, leaving 18 bases between them. The CDR3 totals 16 residues. In nucleotides, the CDR3 is TGTGCCAGCAGCGGGGGACACCCGGCGGAAACCGGGGAGCTGTTTTTT. Protein product: CASSGGHPAETGELFF.

A remark on this clone: The sample has other DNA sequences that encode this CDR3 too. The J gene is TRBJ2-7, the V gene TRBV6-5; 12 bases match TRBD2. Germline values: CDR1 MNHEY, CDR2 SVGAGI. The J segment lost 5 bases and the V segment lost 5 bases, leaving 7 bases of the junction unmatched. This CDR3 has 15 amino acids. CDR3 nucleotide sequence: TGTGCCAGCAGTCAACTAGCGGGAGGTCCCCACGAGCAGTACTTC. This sequence encodes CASSQLAGGPHEQYF.

This chain connects TRBV28 to TRBJ1-6; D remains ambiguous. The CDR3 sequence is 17 residues long. The germline V gene has CDR1 MDHEN and CDR2 SYDVKM. Trimming cost V 5 bases and J 0 bases, with 14 bases left between them. CDR3 sequence (DNA): TGTGCCAGCAGTACCTCGGGTCCGAGCTCCTATAATTCACCCCTCCACTTT. It specifies CASSTSGPSSYNSPLHF.

The CDR3 reads CSVEPTFGTSGRGGFYNEQFF. For the CDR3, the DNA is TGCAGCGTTGAGCCGACCTTCGGGACTAGCGGGAGAGGGGGGTTCTACAATGAGCAGTTCTTC. This rearrangement joins TRBV29-1 to TRBJ2-1; TRBD2 matches 14 bases. CDR1 and CDR2 (germline): SQVTM, ANQGSEA. J gave up 3 bases and V 3 bases, and 19 bases lay outside the gene matches. There are 21 residues in the CDR3.

This clone was found once. The chain has TRBV18 and TRBJ1-2; 8 positions agree with TRBD1. The germline V gene encodes CDR1 KGHSH and CDR2 LQKENI. This CDR3 is built from 12 residues. The V segment lost 3 bases and the J segment 10 bases; nucleotides outside the gene matches: 4. CDR3 amino acids: CASSPDRVDYTF. The CDR3 DNA follows: TGTGCCAGCTCACCGGACAGGGTGGACTACACCTTC.

This clone was observed once. The CDR3: CASSYRAGEQFF. CDR3 DNA: TGTGCCAGCAGTTACAGGGCCGGAGAGCAGTTCTTC. The chain has TRBV7-3 and TRBJ2-1; weak D call: TRBD1 (6 bases). Germline CDR1 is SGHTA and CDR2 is FQGTGA. The V gene lost 6 bases and the J gene lost 10 bases, with 13 bases spanning the gap. The CDR3 contains 12 residues.

This clone occurred once. The rearrangement uses TRBV30 and TRBJ1-2; D gene uncertain. Germline V lookup: CDR1 GTSNPN, CDR2 SVGIG (reference sequence). The CDR3 extends over 17 amino acids. The V gene lost 3 bases and the J gene lost 1 base, with 21 bases spanning the gap. In nucleotides, the CDR3 is TGTGCCTGGAGACCCCCCGGCCGGACGGCGGGTAACTATGGCTACACCTTC. Protein product: CAWRPPGRTAGNYGYTF.

The chain joins TRBV15 to TRBJ2-7; no clear D. The CDR3 length is 14 residues. In germline, CDR1 is LNHNV, CDR2 YYDKDF (reference sequence). V was pared by 2 bases and J by 2 bases, with 10 bases between. This CDR3 is CATSRFRGTYEQYF. The CDR3 bases are TGTGCCACCAGCAGATTTCGCGGAACCTACGAGCAGTACTTC.

V gene TRBV18 combines with J gene TRBJ2-7; D uncertain. V was clipped by 2 bases and J by 4 bases, with 9 bases between them. Germline V lookup: CDR1 KGHSH, CDR2 LQKENI. This CDR3 comprises 13 residues. CDR3 in amino acids: CASSPGRMYEQYF. As DNA, the CDR3 is TGTGCCAGCTCACCAGGTAGAATGTACGAGCAGTACTTC.

This chain uses TRBV2 with TRBJ1-4, with 8 bases aligning to TRBD1. Trimming removed 6 bases from V and 6 bases from J; junction bases left unmatched: 9. The CDR3 is 15 residues long. Germline assignment: CDR1 SNHLY and CDR2 FYNNEI. CDR3: CASRDPGGADEKLFF. CDR3 nucleotide sequence: TGTGCCAGCAGAGACCCAGGGGGCGCCGATGAAAAACTGTTTTTT.

The chain is built from TRBV19 and TRBJ2-2; the D gene is possibly TRBD2 (6 bases). Trimming left V 7 bases short and J 0 bases short, with 12 bases between. Germline V lookup: CDR1 LNHDA, CDR2 SQIVND (reference sequence). The CDR3 spans 15 residues. The CDR3 DNA is TGTGCCAGTAAGCCGGGACTTTCGAACACCGGGGAGCTGTTTTTT. Protein: CASKPGLSNTGELFF.

The V and J genes are TRBV28 and TRBJ1-6; weak D call: TRBD1 (5 bases). The CDR3 has 13 residues. The V gene's germline CDR1 is MDHEN and CDR2 SYDVKM. V was clipped by 6 bases and J by 12 bases, with 15 bases between them. The CDR3 region has the DNA TGTGCCAGCAGCCAAGGGGCCCCGGGACCCCTCCACTTT. Its translation: CASSQGAPGPLHF. The full variable domain, completed using reference TRBV28 and TRBJ1-6, is DVKVTQSSRYLVKRTGEKVFLECVQDMDHENMFWYRQDPGLGLRLIYFSYDVKMKEKGDIPEGYSVSREKKERFSLILESASTNQTSMYLCASSQGAPGPLHFGNGTRLTVT.

This chain links TRBV24-1 with TRBJ2-2; no reliable D call. The CDR3 consists of 14 residues. Between the trimmed V and J ends, which lost 2 bases and 5 bases, there was a span of 8 bases. The V gene's germline CDR1 is KGHDR and CDR2 SFDVKD. This CDR3 is CATSDYRQTGELFF. As DNA, the CDR3 is TGTGCCACCAGTGATTACCGACAAACCGGGGAGCTGTTTTTT.

This chain connects TRBV28 to TRBJ1-4; TRBD1 might be the D (5 bases). V was clipped by 6 bases and J by 11 bases, with 13 bases between them. The germline gives CDR1 MDHEN, CDR2 SYDVKM. The CDR3 is 12 amino acids. The CDR3 sequence: CASRISGYKLFF. Written as DNA, the CDR3 is TGTGCCAGCAGAATTTCAGGGTACAAACTGTTTTTT.

The chain links TRBV6-5 to TRBJ2-5, with 8 bases lining up with TRBD1. The CDR3 sequence is 15 residues long. With 0 bases clipped from V and 5 bases from J, the junction kept 5 bases outside the gene matches. Germline V lookup: CDR1 MNHEY, CDR2 SVGAGI. CDR3 coding DNA: TGTGCCAGCAGTTACTCTCACAGGGGGTCTGAGACCCAGTACTTC. It yields the protein CASSYSHRGSETQYF.

DNA for the CDR3: TGCGCCAGCAGCTTGACGGGGTCGGGGGAAAAACTGTTTTTT. Its translation is CASSLTGSGEKLFF. The V and J genes are TRBV5-1 and TRBJ1-4; D not certain. This CDR3 has 14 residues. CDR1 is SGHRS, CDR2 YFSETQ, per germline. V lost 1 base and J 8 bases, leaving 12 bases between the germline ends.

CDR3 sequence: CASSGGQGARETQYF. The CDR3 DNA sequence: TGTGCCAGCAGCGGGGGACAGGGGGCTAGGGAGACCCAGTACTTC. The rearrangement uses TRBV5-4 and TRBJ2-5, with 12 bases aligning to TRBD1. CDR1 is SGHNT and CDR2 is YYREEE in the germline V gene (reference sequence). The CDR3 is made up of 15 amino acids. The J segment lost 5 bases and the V segment lost 4 bases, leaving 6 bases of the junction unmatched.

The rearrangement uses TRBV2 and TRBJ2-3; 8 nucleotides line up with TRBD2. V was clipped by 0 bases and J by 3 bases; unmatched bases: 2. Germline assignment: CDR1 SNHLY and CDR2 FYNNEI. CDR3 length: 15 residues. The CDR3 DNA reads TGTGCCAGCAGTGAAGCAGGGACTAGAACAGATACGCAGTATTTT. The encoded protein is CASSEAGTRTDTQYF.

The J gene is TRBJ2-2, the V gene TRBV18; D may be TRBD1 (5 bases). Germline CDR1 and CDR2: KGHSH and LQKENI. The CDR3 runs to 14 residues. V was pared by 0 bases and J by 6 bases, with 8 bases between. Written as DNA, the CDR3 is TGTGCCAGCTCACCACCATCAGGGCCCGGGGAGCTGTTTTTT. Protein: CASSPPSGPGELFF.

This clone showed up many times. The rearrangement uses TRBV30 and TRBJ2-7; 8 bases are a match to TRBD2. V lost 1 base and J lost 5; bases outside the gene matches: 10. The germline CDR1 and CDR2 sequences are GTSNPN and SVGIG (reference sequence). The CDR3 is made up of 15 amino acids. This chain's CDR3 is CAWSGQAGAVHEQYF. CDR3 bases: TGTGCCTGGAGTGGACAAGCGGGAGCGGTCCACGAGCAGTACTTC.